This record concerns one T cell receptor beta chain sequence. The data originate from a study of control samples from healthy donors and cancer patients. Generated by immunoSEQ multiplex PCR, the TCRdb table keeps only in-frame clones and is missing some. The sample contains 60,000 to 95,000 clones, 75% to 90% of which appear only once. Sequenced material: PBMCs. The TCR was taken from a woman aged 45-65 years with colorectal cancer.

The CDR3 DNA reads TGTGCCAGCAGTCGGGACTTCTCTGGGGCCAACGTCCTGACTTTC. Translating gives CASSRDFSGANVLTF. The rearrangement links TRBV28 to TRBJ2-6; TRBD2 might be the D (6 bases). The CDR3 loop spans 15 amino acids. CDR1 MDHEN and CDR2 SYDVKM come from the germline V gene. Trimming cost V 5 bases and J 0 bases, with 8 bases left between them.